This T cell receptor beta chain was sequenced for a study of T cells in Graves' hyperthyroidism and ophthalmopathy. The study enrolled patients aged 18 to 65 with newly diagnosed hyperthyroidism of under 2 months' duration. The CDR3 sequence is 12 residues long. The ends lost 6 bases at V and 12 bases at J; junction bases unmatched: 4. The germline V gene encodes CDR1 MDHEN and CDR2 SYDVKM. Researchers amplified the TCR beta CDR3 regions from RNA transcripts. First-round RT-PCR with HTBI primers amplified the TCR CDR3 region. TCRdb itself ran the multiplex PCR reads through MiXCR, one entry per CDR3 protein. The table has about 510,000 distinct CDR3 sequences, 12% to 15% seen once; the top ten hold over 11%. This clonotype has more than one count but fewer than ten.

The source is a woman aged 40 to 50 with Graves' hyperthyroidism. The sequenced sample was blood. The chain links TRBV28 to TRBJ2-5; 13 bases are shared with TRBD2. This CDR3 reads CASRGTSGMKYF. In nucleotides, the CDR3 is TGTGCCAGCAGGGGGACTAGCGGGATGAAGTACTTC. Supplemented by reference TRBV28 and TRBJ2-5, the full variable domain reads DVKVTQSSRYLVKRTGEKVFLECVQDMDHENMFWYRQDPGLGLRLIYFSYDVKMKEKGDIPEGYSVSREKKERFSLILESASTNQTSMYLCASRGTSGMKYFGPGTRLLVL.